The following is a TCR beta chain sequence with its context. When sampled, the donors appeared nominally healthy, though they likely had unrecorded immune exposures. This record comes from a study of cytomegalovirus exposure and HLA in healthy donors. This CDR3 has 13 residues. Looked up from germline, CDR1 is SGDLS and CDR2 is YYNGEE. V lost 4 bases, J lost 4 bases, and 4 bases stayed unmatched. Amplification used 60 Vbeta primers and 13 Jbeta primers. Using immunoSEQ multiplex PCR, the repertoire was profiled, and TCRdb retains in-frame clones only, with some absent. The sample has about 91,000 clones; the top ten hold 3.4%.

This TCR was sampled from a woman in her 30s in good health and CMV-seronegative. Sequencing was done on a sample of PBMCs. This chain uses TRBV9 with TRBJ2-7, with TRBD1 matching 8 bases. The CDR3 nucleotides read TGTGCCAGCAGCCTGAGGGACAGGTACGAGCAGTACTTC. It translates to CASSLRDRYEQYF.